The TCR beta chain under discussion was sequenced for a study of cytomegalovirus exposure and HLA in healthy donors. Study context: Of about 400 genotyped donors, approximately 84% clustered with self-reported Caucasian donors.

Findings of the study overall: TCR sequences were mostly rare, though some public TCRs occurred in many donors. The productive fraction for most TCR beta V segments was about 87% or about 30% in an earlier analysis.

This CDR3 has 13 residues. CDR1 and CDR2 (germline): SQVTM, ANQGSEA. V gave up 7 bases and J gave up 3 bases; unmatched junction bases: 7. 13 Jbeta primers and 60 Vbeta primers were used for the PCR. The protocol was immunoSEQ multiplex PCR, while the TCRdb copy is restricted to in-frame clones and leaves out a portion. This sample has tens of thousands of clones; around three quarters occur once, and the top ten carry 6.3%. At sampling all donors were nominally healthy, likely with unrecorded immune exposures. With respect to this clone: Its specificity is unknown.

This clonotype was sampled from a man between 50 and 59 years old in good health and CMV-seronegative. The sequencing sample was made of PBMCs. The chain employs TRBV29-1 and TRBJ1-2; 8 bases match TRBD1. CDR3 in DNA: TGCAGCGACGTAGACAGGGGACACTATGGCTACACCTTC. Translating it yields CSDVDRGHYGYTF.